This TCR beta chain is drawn from a study of blood T cell repertoires in COVID-19. The overall study: Samples taken during acute and convalescent COVID-19 were collected in the United States, Italy and Spain. PBMCs, B-cell-depleted T cells, or T cells provided the cDNA or gDNA that made up the material.

Germline V CDR1 and CDR2: MNHEY, SMNVEV (reference sequence). Trimming took 7 bases from V and 0 from J, leaving 16 bases between them. CDR3 length: 15 amino acids. In the original workflow: Amplified reference gene primers provided the basis for estimating nucleated cell counts. Profiled with immunoSEQ multiplex PCR; TCRdb holds only in-frame clones, not every one. That table supplies the V and J calls and clone size; D and trimming were determined from the DNA. The sample lists about 100,000 clones, more than 75% occurring once. Input material: peripheral blood. The receptor was derived from a human donor in a cohort sampled during active COVID-19. The rearrangement joins TRBV27 to TRBJ2-7; D may be TRBD2 (5 bases). This CDR3 is CASTGGLGYSYEQYF. The DNA for the CDR3 is TGTGCCAGCACCGGCGGACTTGGATACTCCTACGAGCAGTACTTC.